Presented here are 31 T cell receptor beta chains from one specimen sequenced in a study of cytomegalovirus exposure and HLA in healthy donors. The PCR ran on 60 Vbeta and 13 Jbeta primers. The protocol was immunoSEQ multiplex PCR, while the TCRdb copy is restricted to in-frame clones and leaves out a portion. Among 130,000 to 150,000 clones listed, approximately 80% were seen once. The sample taken for sequencing was PBMCs. These receptors all come from a woman aged 60-70 years in good health and CMV-seropositive.

The J gene is TRBJ1-5, the V gene TRBV19, with TRBD1 matching over 9 bases. The CDR3 extends over 16 amino acids. Germline values: CDR1 LNHDA, CDR2 SQIVND (reference sequence). V trimming: 6 bases; J trimming: 1 base; junction bases outside the gene matches: 7. CDR3 region: CASRGTGSKSNQPQHF. CDR3 DNA: TGTGCCAGTAGGGGGACAGGGTCTAAGAGCAATCAGCCCCAGCATTTT.

This clone was seen a single time. J is TRBJ2-6 and V is TRBV5-6, with D perhaps matching TRBD2 (6 bases). The CDR3 is made up of 19 amino acids. V gave up 0 bases and J gave up 2 bases, with 18 bases separating them. Germline V gene lookup returns CDR1 SGHDT and CDR2 YYEEEE. Written as DNA, the CDR3 is TGTGCCAGCAGCTTGGGCCGGGGGTTCGATTTTGCTGGGGCCAACGTCCTGACTTTC. Translated, it gives CASSLGRGFDFAGANVLTF.

The chain has TRBV27 and TRBJ2-7; 8 nucleotides line up with TRBD2. Germline CDR1 and CDR2: MNHEY and SMNVEV (reference sequence). V lost 6 bases to trimming and J lost 4 bases; unmatched junction nucleotides: 11. The CDR3 length is 15 residues. In DNA, the CDR3 is TGTGCCAGCAGCCCTTCCAGCGGGAGTACGTACGAGCAGTACTTC. As protein: CASSPSSGSTYEQYF.

This clone has more than one count but fewer than ten. The rearrangement uses TRBV7-9 and TRBJ1-5; no clear D. The CDR3 consists of 13 residues. CDR1 is SEHNR and CDR2 is FQNEAQ in the germline V gene (reference sequence). V was cut by 1 base and J by 7 bases, with 8 bases left in between. CDR3 protein: CASSLDLGQPQHF. Written as DNA, the CDR3 is TGTGCCAGCAGCTTAGATCTAGGCCAGCCCCAGCATTTT.

The gene calls are TRBV29-1 and TRBJ2-7; 10 bases line up with TRBD2. CDR1 SQVTM and CDR2 ANQGSEA come from the germline V gene. With V trimmed by 2 bases and J by 3 bases, 13 bases remained unmatched. The CDR3 sequence is 17 residues long. CDR3 sequence reads: CSVEILPGLAGVYEQYF. The DNA of the CDR3 is TGCAGCGTTGAAATCCTCCCGGGGCTAGCGGGAGTCTACGAGCAGTACTTC.

V usage is TRBV7-2 and J usage is TRBJ1-4; no reliable D call. This CDR3 region has 14 residues. Germline V lookup: CDR1 SGHTA, CDR2 FQGNSA. V was clipped by 5 bases and J by 9 bases, with 16 bases between them. The CDR3 region is CASSLLREAQKLFF. The CDR3 DNA sequence: TGTGCCAGCAGCCTACTAAGGGAGGCCCAAAAACTGTTTTTT.

This clone was seen a single time. No conserved phenylalanine or tryptophan ends this CDR3, so it is likely a read error. The chain carries TRBV30 and TRBJ2-7; 9 nucleotides match TRBD1. This CDR3 comprises 18 residues. Germline V gene data show CDR1 as GTSNPN and CDR2 as SVGIG (reference sequence). With V trimmed by 3 bases and J by 2 bases, 17 bases remained unmatched. CDR3 DNA sequence: TGTGCCTGGAGCGTTTTCCCCCACGGGACAGGGAATCCCTACGAGCAGTACCTC. This gives the protein CAWSVFPHGTGNPYEQYL.

A few counts support this clone. This sequence joins TRBV6-4 and TRBJ2-1; 11 positions agree with TRBD2. The length of the CDR3 is 15 residues. Germline V CDR1 and CDR2: MRHNA, SNTAGT. The V and J ends lost 3 bases and 2 bases, in that order; junction bases with no gene match: 0. The CDR3 here is CASSELAGAYNEQFF. As DNA, the CDR3 is TGTGCCAGCAGTGAACTAGCGGGGGCCTACAATGAGCAGTTCTTC.

The chain has TRBV5-1 and TRBJ2-7; D possibly corresponds to TRBD2 (6 bases). There are 15 residues in the CDR3. Trimming shortened V by 4 bases and J by 3 bases, and 17 bases separated the two germline ends. Germline V lookup: CDR1 SGHRS, CDR2 YFSETQ. This CDR3 reads CASSLLAEGIYEQYF. DNA for the CDR3: TGCGCCAGCAGCCTCTTAGCGGAAGGGATCTACGAGCAGTACTTC.

V and J are TRBV18 and TRBJ2-6, with TRBD2 matching 7 bases. This CDR3 has 19 amino acids. Germline lookup yields CDR1 KGHSH and CDR2 LQKENI. Trimming at V came to 2 bases and at J to 2 bases, leaving 12 bases not matched to a gene. Here the CDR3 reads CASSPIAREGWTGANVLTF. The CDR3 DNA is TGTGCCAGCTCACCAATCGCGAGGGAGGGCTGGACTGGGGCCAACGTCCTGACTTTC.

The J gene is TRBJ2-4, the V gene TRBV5-6; D unclear. The CDR3 spans 15 residues. V gave up 4 bases and J gave up 0 bases, with 11 bases separating them. Looked up from germline, CDR1 is SGHDT and CDR2 is YYEEEE. The CDR3 reads CASSRRLVAKNIQYF. The CDR3 nucleotides read TGTGCCAGCAGCCGACGGCTAGTAGCCAAAAACATTCAGTACTTC.

The chain has TRBV28 and TRBJ1-4, with a tentative D call TRBD1 (6 bases). V dropped 5 bases and J dropped 13 bases, with 14 bases sitting between them. The germline V gene has CDR1 MDHEN and CDR2 SYDVKM. This CDR3 region has 12 residues. CDR3: CASSTRTEALFF. CDR3 coding DNA: TGTGCCAGCAGTACACGGACAGAGGCACTGTTTTTT.

The V call is TRBV18, the J call TRBJ2-1; 8 bases are a match to TRBD1. With 0 bases clipped from V and 6 bases from J, the junction kept 7 bases outside the gene matches. This CDR3 region has 16 residues. In germline, CDR1 is KGHSH, CDR2 LQKENI. In DNA form, the CDR3 reads TGTGCCAGCTCACCACCGAACACAGGGGGTGGCAATGAGCAGTTCTTC. This translates into CASSPPNTGGGNEQFF.

The V gene is TRBV6-5, the J gene TRBJ2-5, with TRBD2 matching 7 bases. The J call may not be correct, given that the DNA end is closer to TRBJ2-7. The CDR3 totals 16 residues. Germline loops: CDR1 MNHEY, CDR2 SVGAGI. The CDR3 DNA sequence: TGTGCCAGCAGTTTCACCCTAGCGGCTTCAACCTACGAGCAGTACTTC. Residues: CASSFTLAASTYEQYF.

The chain couples TRBV6-1 to TRBJ1-2; weak D call: TRBD1 (5 bases). This CDR3 has 15 residues. V lost 3 bases and J 6 bases, leaving 17 bases between the germline ends. The germline V gene has CDR1 MNHNS and CDR2 SASEGT. CDR3 nucleotides: TGTGCCAGCAGTGACCGAGACAGAGAAGGGAATGGCTACACCTTC. Translating it yields CASSDRDREGNGYTF.

The chain couples TRBV19 to TRBJ2-1, with 8 bases aligning to TRBD1. This CDR3 region has 15 residues. Germline V gives CDR1 LNHDA, CDR2 SQIVND (reference sequence). The trim removed 5 bases at V and 3 bases at J, leaving 6 bases unmatched. This chain's CDR3 is CASSSRDRFYNEQFF. The CDR3 DNA reads as TGTGCCAGTAGTTCCCGGGACAGGTTCTACAATGAGCAGTTCTTC.

The chain recombines TRBV7-8 with TRBJ2-5, with 9 bases aligning to TRBD1. Gene TRBJ2-7 matches the end of the DNA better, so the J call may be wrong. CDR3 length equals 15 residues. Germline loops: CDR1 SGHVS, CDR2 FQNEAQ. The CDR3 region is CASRLTQGAKHEQYF. The DNA for the CDR3 is TGTGCCAGCAGACTCACACAGGGGGCGAAGCACGAGCAGTACTTC.

The chain has TRBV7-2 and TRBJ2-3; 7 bases are a match to TRBD2. The CDR3 extends over 15 amino acids. Germline CDR1 reads SGHTA; CDR2 reads FQGNSA. The V segment lost 11 bases and the J segment 1 base; nucleotides outside the gene matches: 12. The chain's CDR3 is CALTGGGLGTDTQYF. As DNA, the CDR3 is TGTGCCCTGACGGGGGGAGGCTTGGGCACAGATACGCAGTATTTT.

The chain joins TRBV6-6 to TRBJ1-2; D may be TRBD1 (5 bases). In germline, CDR1 is MNHNY, CDR2 SVGAGI (reference sequence). This CDR3 comprises 14 residues. Trimming pared 6 bases from V and 3 bases from J, leaving 14 bases between. The CDR3 loop is CASSLQGWDYGYTF. The DNA for the CDR3 is TGTGCCAGCAGCCTCCAGGGATGGGACTATGGCTACACCTTC.

The gene calls are TRBV27 and TRBJ2-7; 8 bases fit TRBD2. The germline V gene encodes CDR1 MNHEY and CDR2 SMNVEV (reference sequence). V dropped 4 bases and J dropped 4; count of bases not matched to a gene: 9. This CDR3 has 15 residues. This CDR3 is CASSYTRAGVYEQYF. As DNA, the CDR3 is TGTGCCAGCAGTTATACCAGAGCGGGAGTGTACGAGCAGTACTTC.

This clone was picked up one time. This rearrangement joins TRBV18 to TRBJ1-2; D is ambiguous. The CDR3 is 13 residues long. Germline V gives CDR1 KGHSH, CDR2 LQKENI. The V and J ends lost 2 bases and 4 bases respectively, with 8 bases between them. The CDR3 sequence: CASSPEGLYGYTF. The CDR3, as DNA: TGTGCCAGCTCACCAGAGGGCCTCTATGGCTACACCTTC.

V usage is TRBV2 and J usage is TRBJ2-1, with TRBD1 as a possible D gene (5 bases). Trimming stripped 7 bases from V and 7 bases from J, with 5 bases between. Germline CDR1 reads SNHLY; CDR2 reads FYNNEI. CDR3 length equals 10 residues. This CDR3 reads CASKGNEQFF. DNA for the CDR3: TGTGCCAGCAAGGGGAATGAGCAGTTCTTC.

The rearrangement uses TRBV5-4 and TRBJ2-2, with 14 bases aligning to TRBD2. V was pared by 4 bases and J by 8 bases, with 7 bases of the junction left unmatched. Germline V lookup: CDR1 SGHNT, CDR2 YYREEE (reference sequence). The CDR3 totals 16 residues. The CDR3 loop reads CASSPGTSGRAGELFF. The CDR3, as DNA: TGTGCCAGCAGCCCCGGGACTAGCGGGAGAGCAGGGGAGCTGTTTTTT.

The chain couples TRBV28 to TRBJ1-5, with a possible D match to TRBD1 (5 bases). The CDR3 loop spans 14 amino acids. Trimming left V 4 bases short and J 3 bases short, with 10 bases between. CDR1 is MDHEN, CDR2 SYDVKM, per germline. The CDR3 loop is CASSSRGFNQPQHF. CDR3 coding DNA: TGTGCCAGCAGTTCTCGGGGGTTCAATCAGCCCCAGCATTTT.

The chain carries TRBV18 and TRBJ2-3; 9 nucleotides match TRBD2. The CDR3 totals 16 residues. V shed 6 bases, J shed 6 bases, and the junction held 13 bases outside the gene matches. Germline V gene sequence: CDR1 KGHSH, CDR2 LQKENI. CDR3 residues: CASSLAGIGVMDTQYF. Written as DNA, the CDR3 is TGTGCCAGCTCCCTAGCGGGAATCGGAGTTATGGATACGCAGTATTTT.

On this clone: The sample contains more than one DNA sequence encoding this CDR3. The J gene is TRBJ2-7, the V gene TRBV27; 9 bases line up with TRBD2. J was trimmed by 3 bases and V by 5 bases; bases with no gene match: 2. The CDR3 covers 13 residues. The V gene's germline CDR1 is MNHEY and CDR2 SMNVEV (reference sequence). In DNA form, the CDR3 reads TGTGCCAGCAGTCTTAGCGGGAGCTACGAGCAGTACTTC. This sequence encodes CASSLSGSYEQYF.

CDR3 in DNA: TGTGCCTGGAGTATAAGATACGAGCAGTACTTC. Translation gives CAWSIRYEQYF. The chain has TRBV30 and TRBJ2-5; D is unresolved. The DNA end favors TRBJ2-7, so the J call may be wrong. Germline CDR1 and CDR2: GTSNPN and SVGIG (reference sequence). The CDR3 spans 11 residues.

The chain employs TRBV11-2 and TRBJ2-1; TRBD2 is a possible D gene (6 bases). The CDR3 totals 12 residues. V shed 7 bases and J shed 7 bases, with 11 bases lying between them. Germline loops: CDR1 SGHAT, CDR2 FQNNGV. CDR3 sequence: CASTKEGNEQFF. As DNA, the CDR3 is TGTGCCAGCACAAAGGAGGGGAATGAGCAGTTCTTC. The whole variable domain, remainder taken from reference TRBV11-2 and TRBJ2-1, is EAGVAQSPRYKIIEKRQSVAFWCNPISGHATLYWYQQILGQGPKLLIQFQNNGVVDDSQLPKDRFSAERLKGVDSTLKIQPAKLEDSAVYLCASTKEGNEQFFGPGTRLTVL.

The sample holds a few counts of this clone. V and J are TRBV19 and TRBJ1-1; TRBD1 is a possible D gene (5 bases). The CDR3 extends over 13 amino acids. CDR1 and CDR2 from the germline V gene are LNHDA and SQIVND (reference sequence). V lost 9 bases and J 1 base, leaving 12 bases between the germline ends. The CDR3 sequence is CASDHTGNTEAFF. The CDR3 DNA reads as TGTGCCAGCGACCACACAGGGAACACTGAAGCTTTCTTT.

V is TRBV6-5 and J is TRBJ1-3, with a tentative D call TRBD1 (5 bases). CDR3 size: 14 residues. Germline CDR1 and CDR2: MNHEY and SVGAGI. Trimming removed 6 bases at V and 0 bases at J, with 9 bases between. The DNA of the CDR3 is TGTGCCAGCAGAATGGGACTCTCTGGAAACACCATATATTTT. The encoded protein is CASRMGLSGNTIYF.

This clone was seen once. This chain connects TRBV7-2 to TRBJ2-7; possible D gene TRBD1, 7 bases. The germline CDR1 and CDR2 sequences are SGHTA and FQGNSA. Trimming removed 3 bases from V and 9 bases from J, with 15 bases in between. The CDR3 contains 13 residues. CDR3 amino acids: CASSLGQGGTQYF. The CDR3 region has the DNA TGTGCCAGCAGCTTGGGGCAGGGGGGAACGCAGTACTTC.